The 3 T cell receptor beta chains reported below all come from one sample, sequenced in a study of blood T cell repertoires in COVID-19. The protocol was immunoSEQ multiplex PCR, while the TCRdb copy is restricted to in-frame clones and leaves out a portion. The repertoire holds about 190,000 clones, with roughly four fifths as singletons. What was sequenced was peripheral blood. The receptors shown here come from a woman in her 40s with acute or convalescent COVID-19.

This chain uses TRBV2 with TRBJ2-1; perhaps TRBD2 as D (7 bases). The CDR3 totals 16 residues. Trimming stripped 10 bases from V and 0 bases from J, with 19 bases between. Germline CDR1 reads SNHLY; CDR2 reads FYNNEI. The CDR3 DNA is TGTGCCACCACGGGAGGCGGACAGAGCTCCTACAATGAGCAGTTCTTC. Translated: CATTGGGQSSYNEQFF. The variable domain in full, completed from reference TRBV2 and TRBJ2-1, reads EPEVTQTPSHQVTQMGQEVILRCVPISNHLYFYWYRQILGQKVEFLVSFYNNEISEKSEIFDDQFSVERPDGSNFTLKIRSTKLEDSAMYFCATTGGGQSSYNEQFFGPGTRLTVL.

This chain links TRBV30 with TRBJ2-7, with D tentatively TRBD2 (5 bases). The CDR3 is 12 residues long. Trimming pared 7 bases from V and 7 bases from J, leaving 17 bases between. Germline-derived CDR1 and CDR2 are GTSNPN and SVGIG (reference sequence). CDR3: CAFEEQPGEQYF. The CDR3 coding sequence is TGTGCCTTCGAAGAACAGCCGGGGGAGCAGTACTTC.

The chain carries TRBV6-5 and TRBJ2-7; D remains unclear. Germline V gives CDR1 MNHEY, CDR2 SVGAGI. Trimming removed 7 bases from V and 5 bases from J, with 15 bases in between. The CDR3 totals 13 residues. CDR3 DNA: TGTGCCAGCACCTCACCCGGGTCGAACGAGCAGTACTTC. It translates to CASTSPGSNEQYF.